This T cell receptor beta chain was sequenced during a study of blood T cell repertoires in COVID-19. Repertoires were generated with immunoSEQ multiplex PCR, while TCRdb's copy carries only in-frame clones and drops some. The sample contains about 44,000 clones, about four fifths of which appear only once. This CDR3 spans 10 amino acids. The ends were cut back, 7 bases at V and 6 bases at J, with 4 bases in the middle. Germline V gene sequence: CDR1 MDHEN, CDR2 SYDVKM. This clone was seen more than once but under ten times. This clonotype originated in a woman aged 65 to 85 with acute or convalescent COVID-19. The V gene is TRBV28, the J gene TRBJ1-3; D gene uncertain. The sequencing sample was made of peripheral blood. The CDR3 coding sequence is TGTGCCAGCATCAAAAACACCATATATTTT. It yields the protein CASIKNTIYF.